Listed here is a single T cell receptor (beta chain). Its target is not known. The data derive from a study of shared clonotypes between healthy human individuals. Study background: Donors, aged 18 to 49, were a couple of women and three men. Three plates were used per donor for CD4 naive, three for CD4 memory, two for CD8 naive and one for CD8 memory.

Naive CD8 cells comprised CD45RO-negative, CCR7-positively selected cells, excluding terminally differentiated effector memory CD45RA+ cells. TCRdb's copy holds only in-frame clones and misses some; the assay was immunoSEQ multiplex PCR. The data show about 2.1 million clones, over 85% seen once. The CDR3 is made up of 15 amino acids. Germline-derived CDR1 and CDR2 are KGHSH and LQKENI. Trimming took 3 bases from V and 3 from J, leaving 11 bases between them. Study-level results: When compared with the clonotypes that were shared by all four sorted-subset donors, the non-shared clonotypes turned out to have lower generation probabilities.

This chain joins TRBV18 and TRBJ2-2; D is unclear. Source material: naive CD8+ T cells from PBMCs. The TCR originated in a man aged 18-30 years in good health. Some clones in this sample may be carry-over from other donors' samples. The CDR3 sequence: CASSPLGRDTGELFF. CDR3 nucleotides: TGTGCCAGCTCACCCCTGGGCAGAGACACCGGGGAGCTGTTTTTT.